The entry below describes one TCR beta chain. Its specificity is not known. The record originates from a study of monozygotic twins with inflammatory bowel disease. TCRdb re-analyzed the 5' RACE reads; it lists each CDR3 protein once, without DNA. Its table lists 300,000 to 350,000 distinct CDR3 sequences. Germline lookup yields CDR1 SGHKS and CDR2 YYEKEE (reference sequence). This CDR3 comprises 13 residues. Blood was collected, roughly 2.4 ml per donor. General study points: Comparison of concordant versus discordant twins revealed no difference in repertoire similarity, possibly due to limited power. For IBD patients, clonotypes shared with others were fewer than for healthy twins, especially with disease activity.

The sequence came from a human donor with ulcerative colitis or Crohn's disease, or a healthy co-twin of an affected twin (not recorded which). The V gene is TRBV5-5, the J gene TRBJ1-5. Sample: blood. The CDR3 sequence is CASSPYENQPQHF.